A single sample gave rise to the 30 T cell receptor beta chains below, sequenced in a study of identical twins. A single record per CDR3 protein comes from TCRdb applying MiXCR to the 5' RACE reads. The profile shows under 900,000 distinct CDR3 sequences, approximately 13% of them singletons. The data were also submitted as part of a second study, on yellow fever vaccine responses in identical twins.

The sample comprised PBMCs. All receptors come from a woman aged 18-35 years in good health.

This clonotype was observed at least ten times. CDR3 in amino acids: CASSQGFETQYF. CDR3 coding DNA: TGTGCCAGCAGTCAGGGGTTCGAGACCCAGTACTTC. The rearrangement joins TRBV3-1 to TRBJ2-5, with D possibly matching TRBD1 (6 bases). Germline values: CDR1 LGHDT, CDR2 YNNKEL (reference sequence). The V end was cut by 6 bases, the J end by 5 bases, with 10 bases between. The CDR3 loop spans 12 amino acids.

This chain's CDR3 is CASGPGLRRNSPLHF. CDR3 nucleotides: TGTGCCAGCGGGCCGGGTCTCCGGCGTAATTCACCCCTCCACTTT. The chain combines TRBV27 with TRBJ1-6; no clear D. With 8 bases removed from V and 6 bases from J, the gap between germline ends came to 17 bases. Germline CDR1 reads MNHEY; CDR2 reads SMNVEV (reference sequence). CDR3 length equals 15 residues.

CDR3 in amino acids: CATSRDPSGMVYNEQFF. In DNA form, the CDR3 reads TGTGCCACCAGCAGAGATCCCAGCGGGATGGTCTACAATGAGCAGTTCTTC. The rearrangement joins TRBV15 to TRBJ2-1; 7 bases are shared with TRBD2. The length of the CDR3 is 17 residues. Trimming took 0 bases from V and 3 from J; bases not matched to a gene: 8. Germline V gives CDR1 LNHNV, CDR2 YYDKDF (reference sequence).

The V and J genes are TRBV27 and TRBJ2-1; TRBD2 aligns across 7 bases. CDR3 length: 18 residues. Germline CDR1 MNHEY, CDR2 SMNVEV (reference sequence). The J segment lost 4 bases and the V segment lost 7 bases, leaving 19 bases of the junction unmatched. CDR3 region: CASTFDASMGGIYNEQFF. The DNA of the CDR3 is TGTGCCAGCACCTTCGACGCATCGATGGGGGGGATTTACAATGAGCAGTTCTTC.

This clonotype was observed many times. This sequence joins TRBV5-1 and TRBJ1-1, with TRBD1 matching 7 bases. Germline V gives CDR1 SGHRS, CDR2 YFSETQ. This CDR3 contains 14 residues. The junction had 8 bases not matched to a gene; V was cut back by 4 bases and J by 5 bases. CDR3 residues: CASSTTGMGTEAFF. CDR3 nucleotides: TGCGCCAGCAGCACGACAGGGATGGGGACTGAAGCTTTCTTT.

This clonotype was recorded at least ten times. The gene calls are TRBV4-1 and TRBJ1-5; 9 bases align to TRBD1. V shed 0 bases, J shed 4 bases, and the junction held 1 base outside the gene matches. The CDR3 spans 15 residues. CDR1 MGHRA and CDR2 YSYEKL come from the germline V gene. The CDR3 DNA reads as TGCGCCAGCAGCCAAGAGACAGGGGGTAATCAGCCCCAGCATTTT. This translates into CASSQETGGNQPQHF.

V usage is TRBV6-1 and J usage is TRBJ2-1, with a tentative D call TRBD2 (5 bases). The length of the CDR3 is 14 residues. Between the trimmed V and J ends, which lost 6 bases and 7 bases, there was a span of 16 bases. Germline assignment: CDR1 MNHNS and CDR2 SASEGT. For the CDR3, the DNA is TGTGCCAGCAGGGCCGGCCTACTAGGGAATGAGCAGTTCTTC. It yields the protein CASRAGLLGNEQFF.

The DNA for the CDR3 is TGCAGTGCTACAGGGGGGACCCACAATGAGCAGTTCTTC. The encoded protein is CSATGGTHNEQFF. J is TRBJ2-1 and V is TRBV20-1; D perhaps matches TRBD1 (7 bases). This CDR3 region has 13 residues. CDR1 is DFQATT and CDR2 is SNEGSKA in the germline V gene (reference sequence). V was trimmed by 4 bases and J by 5 bases, leaving 12 bases between them.

Only a few counts were recorded for this clonotype. DNA for the CDR3: TGTGCCAGCAGTTTATTAACTAGAATCCCCCATGAGCAGTTCTTC. Its protein is CASSLLTRIPHEQFF. V gene TRBV27 combines with J gene TRBJ2-1, with D tentatively TRBD2 (5 bases). Germline V lookup: CDR1 MNHEY, CDR2 SMNVEV (reference sequence). V lost 1 base and J lost 8, with 15 bases in between. This CDR3 is built from 15 residues.

A few counts support this clonotype. J is TRBJ1-5 and V is TRBV15; D might be TRBD1 (6 bases). Trimming shortened V by 5 bases and J by 10 bases, and 21 bases separated the two germline ends. Germline V lookup: CDR1 LNHNV, CDR2 YYDKDF (reference sequence). This CDR3 region has 15 residues. The CDR3 region has the DNA TGTGCCACCAGCTGGGGGCGGGTGGGGATGACTCCCCAGCATTTT. Protein product: CATSWGRVGMTPQHF.

This clonotype was seen more than once but under ten times. The chain joins TRBV15 to TRBJ2-2, with D uncertain. The V end lost 5 bases, the J end lost 1 base, and 14 bases lay between the germline ends. Per the germline V gene, CDR1 is LNHNV and CDR2 is YYDKDF (reference sequence). This CDR3 has 16 residues. The CDR3: CATSYDLGGNTGELFF. CDR3 bases: TGTGCCACCAGCTATGACTTGGGCGGGAACACCGGGGAGCTGTTTTTT.

This clonotype was detected a few times. This rearrangement joins TRBV27 to TRBJ2-7; perhaps TRBD2 as D (6 bases). V dropped 5 bases and J dropped 1 base, with 9 bases sitting between them. CDR3 length: 13 amino acids. The V gene's germline CDR1 is MNHEY and CDR2 SMNVEV (reference sequence). The CDR3 DNA reads as TGTGCCAGCAGTGCCCGGGGGTCCTACGAGCAGTACGTC. Translating it yields CASSARGSYEQYV.

The chain employs TRBV5-1 and TRBJ2-2; 8 nucleotides agree with TRBD2. Unmatched junction bases numbered 6, after V lost 0 bases and J lost 2 bases. The V gene's germline CDR1 is SGHRS and CDR2 YFSETQ. The CDR3 is 17 residues long. The CDR3 loop reads CASSLAVAGTNTGELFF. The CDR3 region has the DNA TGCGCCAGCAGCTTGGCTGTAGCGGGAACCAACACCGGGGAGCTGTTTTTT.

This clonotype was seen ten or more times. The J gene is TRBJ1-5, the V gene TRBV4-1; no clear D. There are 15 residues in the CDR3. V lost 1 base and J 1 base, leaving 8 bases between the germline ends. The germline gives CDR1 MGHRA, CDR2 YSYEKL. CDR3 in amino acids: CASSQVTISNQPQHF. The CDR3 DNA follows: TGCGCCAGCAGCCAAGTGACCATCAGCAATCAGCCCCAGCATTTT.

This clonotype was detected a few times. The chain uses TRBV25-1 and TRBJ1-2; 9 bases map to TRBD1. CDR3 length: 11 residues. V lost 8 bases and J lost 8; bases outside the gene matches: 3. Germline values: CDR1 MGHDK, CDR2 SYGVNS. The DNA for the CDR3 is TGTGCCAGCGGACAGGGGATAGGCTACACCTTC. Translated: CASGQGIGYTF.

The V and J genes are TRBV5-1 and TRBJ2-5; perhaps D is TRBD1 or TRBD2 (5 bases each). Germline loops: CDR1 SGHRS, CDR2 YFSETQ. V dropped 4 bases and J dropped 6 bases, with 22 bases sitting between them. The CDR3 sequence is 16 residues long. In DNA form, the CDR3 reads TGCGCCAGCAGCCCCCCGTGGGGGAAAGGAGAGAAGACCCAGTACTTC. It is translated as CASSPPWGKGEKTQYF.

Ten or more counts support this clonotype. This chain joins TRBV20-1 and TRBJ1-2; D is ambiguous. V was trimmed by 3 bases and J by 13 bases, leaving 9 bases between them. Germline lookup yields CDR1 DFQATT and CDR2 SNEGSKA (reference sequence). The CDR3 covers 9 residues. The CDR3 region is CSASPPSTF. Written as DNA, the CDR3 is TGCAGTGCTAGCCCCCCTAGCACCTTC.

This clonotype occurred a few times. The V and J genes are TRBV12-3 or TRBV12-4 and TRBJ1-1; no clear D gene. The CDR3 sequence is 16 residues long. The V end was cut by 3 bases, the J end by 0 bases, with 14 bases between. The chain's CDR3 is CASSFGLEHLNTEAFF. CDR3 nucleotide sequence: TGTGCCAGCAGTTTCGGGCTTGAACATCTGAACACTGAAGCTTTCTTT.

This clonotype showed up many times. V is TRBV7-9 and J is TRBJ2-7; 11 nucleotides agree with TRBD1. The germline CDR1 and CDR2 sequences are SEHNR and FQNEAQ (reference sequence). Trimming removed 5 bases from V and 1 base from J; junction bases left unmatched: 10. The CDR3 extends over 17 amino acids. DNA of the CDR3: TGTGCCAGCAGCGAAGAGTTCGGGACAGGGGGATCCTACGAGCAGTACTTC. Its protein product is CASSEEFGTGGSYEQYF.

V usage is TRBV2 and J usage is TRBJ2-2, with 7 bases aligning to TRBD1. From germline, CDR1 is SNHLY and CDR2 FYNNEI. The CDR3 length is 16 residues. With V trimmed by 6 bases and J by 4 bases, 11 bases remained unmatched. CDR3 sequence: CASSVRQGPRTGELFF. CDR3 nucleotides: TGTGCCAGCAGCGTCCGACAGGGTCCGCGCACCGGGGAGCTGTTTTTT.

This chain joins TRBV4-2 and TRBJ2-1, with D perhaps TRBD1 or TRBD2 (6 bases each). The V gene's germline CDR1 is LGHNA and CDR2 YNFKEQ. Deletions cut 2 bases from V and 0 bases from J, with 11 bases between. The CDR3 totals 16 residues. Here the CDR3 DNA reads TGTGCCAGCAGCCAACCGGGGGCCAACTCCTACAATGAGCAGTTCTTC. Amino acid sequence: CASSQPGANSYNEQFF.

The genes are TRBV12-3 or TRBV12-4 and TRBJ2-2, with unresolved D. V shed 2 bases and J shed 0 bases, with 7 bases lying between them. This CDR3 has 15 amino acids. The CDR3 bases are TGTGCCAGCAGTTTAACTTGGTCGAACACCGGGGAGCTGTTTTTT. Its translation is CASSLTWSNTGELFF.

The gene calls are TRBV11-2 and TRBJ2-1, with 10 bases lining up with TRBD2. Trimming removed 4 bases from V and 0 bases from J; junction bases left unmatched: 12. CDR3 length: 19 amino acids. Germline V gene lookup returns CDR1 SGHAT and CDR2 FQNNGV. CDR3 residues: CASSSLRTSGNPSYNEQFF. The CDR3, as DNA: TGTGCCAGCAGCTCGCTACGAACTAGCGGGAACCCCTCCTACAATGAGCAGTTCTTC.

This clonotype was seen a handful of times. The V gene is TRBV20-1, the J gene TRBJ1-1; D ambiguous. This CDR3 has 12 residues. CDR1 is DFQATT and CDR2 is SNEGSKA in the germline V gene (reference sequence). V lost 4 bases and J 11 bases, leaving 17 bases between the germline ends. The chain's CDR3 is CSAIGRPGRAFF. The DNA for the CDR3 is TGCAGTGCTATAGGACGTCCCGGTAGGGCTTTCTTT.

In its sample, this clonotype was seen a few times. The chain has TRBV6-1 and TRBJ2-2; no clear D. This CDR3 comprises 9 residues. Germline-derived CDR1 and CDR2 are MNHNS and SASEGT. Trimming removed 6 bases from V and 8 bases from J, with 1 base in between. The CDR3, as DNA: TGTGCCAGCAGAGGGGAGCTGTTTTTT. Protein: CASRGELFF.

The V and J genes are TRBV28 and TRBJ2-3; no clear D. Deletions cut 6 bases from V and 0 bases from J, with 16 bases between. The CDR3 extends over 16 amino acids. From germline, CDR1 is MDHEN and CDR2 SYDVKM. The CDR3 loop is CASSLLGMLSTDTQYF. Here the CDR3 DNA reads TGTGCCAGCAGCCTTCTGGGGATGTTGAGCACAGATACGCAGTATTTT.

This chain joins TRBV11-2 and TRBJ2-7, with 9 bases fitting TRBD2. The trim removed 0 bases at V and 5 bases at J, leaving 11 bases unmatched. From germline, CDR1 is SGHAT and CDR2 FQNNGV. The CDR3 totals 17 residues. CDR3: CASSLDPGAGGLDEQYV. The CDR3 DNA is TGTGCCAGCAGCTTAGACCCAGGGGCGGGGGGGCTCGACGAGCAGTACGTC.

This clonotype was found a few times. The chain links TRBV19 to TRBJ1-1; D unresolved. Trimming removed 8 bases from V and 0 bases from J, with 7 bases in between. The germline gives CDR1 LNHDA, CDR2 SQIVND (reference sequence). The CDR3 has 12 residues. The DNA of the CDR3 is TGTGCCAGTGCCGGGGTGAACACTGAAGCTTTCTTT. It encodes CASAGVNTEAFF. Full variable domain (missing parts from reference TRBV19 and TRBJ1-1): DGGITQSPKYLFRKEGQNVTLSCEQNLNHDAMYWYRQDPGQGLRLIYYSQIVNDFQKGDIAEGYSVSREKKESFPLTVTSAQKNPTAFYLCASAGVNTEAFFGQGTRLTVV.

This clonotype has at least ten counts. This rearrangement joins TRBV6-1 to TRBJ1-5, with a weak D call TRBD1 (5 bases). There are 16 residues in the CDR3. CDR1 and CDR2 (germline): MNHNS, SASEGT. The V and J ends lost 0 bases and 1 base respectively, with 10 bases between them. CDR3 nucleotide sequence: TGTGCCAGCAGTGAAGCCAGGGAAGGGAGCAATCAGCCCCAGCATTTT. This encodes CASSEAREGSNQPQHF.

The sample holds a few counts of this clonotype. The genes are TRBV10-3 and TRBJ1-2; D unresolved. Germline loops: CDR1 ENHRY, CDR2 SYGVKD. Trimming took off 5 bases at V and 8 bases at J, with 9 bases between the two ends. The CDR3 contains 11 residues. The CDR3 loop reads CAISSGNGYTF. The DNA for the CDR3 is TGTGCCATCAGTTCCGGGAACGGCTACACCTTC.